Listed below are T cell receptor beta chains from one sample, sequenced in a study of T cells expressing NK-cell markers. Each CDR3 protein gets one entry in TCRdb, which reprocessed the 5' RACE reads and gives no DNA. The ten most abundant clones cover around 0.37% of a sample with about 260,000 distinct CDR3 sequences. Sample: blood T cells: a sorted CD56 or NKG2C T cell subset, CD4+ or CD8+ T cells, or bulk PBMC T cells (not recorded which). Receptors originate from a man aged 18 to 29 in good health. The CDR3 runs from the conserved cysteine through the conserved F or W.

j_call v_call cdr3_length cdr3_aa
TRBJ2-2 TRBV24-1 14 CATRSGIRAGELFF
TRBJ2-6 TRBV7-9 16 CASSLSQGTGANVLTF
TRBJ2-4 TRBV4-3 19 CASSQEGAGVLGAKNIQYF
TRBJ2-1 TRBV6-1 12 CASRLTYNEQFF
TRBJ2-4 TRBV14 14 CASSQSGAKNIQYF
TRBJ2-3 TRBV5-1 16 CASSLAGSPNTDTQYF
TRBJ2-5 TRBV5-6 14 CASSSSGGSMDQYF
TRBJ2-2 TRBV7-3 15 CASSKKGGNTGELFF
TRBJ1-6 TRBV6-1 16 CASRMLTGDSGSPLHF
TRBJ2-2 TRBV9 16 CASRGLAGAEGGELFF
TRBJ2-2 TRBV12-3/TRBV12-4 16 CASSLGETPGTGELFF
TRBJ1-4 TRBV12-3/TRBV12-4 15 CASSSGTTGGEKLFF
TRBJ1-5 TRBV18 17 CASSPPVWEQIDQPQHF
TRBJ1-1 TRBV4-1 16 CASSQDIGGGNTEAFF
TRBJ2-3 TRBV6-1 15 CASTEQGRGPDTQYF
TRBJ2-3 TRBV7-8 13 CASSWSSTDTQYF
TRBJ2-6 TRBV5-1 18 CASSRTTSGISGANVLTF
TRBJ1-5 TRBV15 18 CATSTRRGNRGSNQPQHF
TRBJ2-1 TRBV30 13 CAWSRGAGSEQFF
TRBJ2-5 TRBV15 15 CATSIRPSRGETQYF
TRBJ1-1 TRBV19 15 CASSIRGSMNTEAFF
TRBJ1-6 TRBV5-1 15 CASSHGTGGNSPLHF
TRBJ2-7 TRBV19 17 CASSIGLTSGRSYEQYF
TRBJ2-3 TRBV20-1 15 CSARRGQGAPDTQYF
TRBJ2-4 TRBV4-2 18 CASSRGTSGGRGKNIQYF
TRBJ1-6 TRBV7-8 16 CASSHRQSSYNSPLHF
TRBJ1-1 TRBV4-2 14 CASSQAGPFTEAFF
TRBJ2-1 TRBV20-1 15 CSSSAGGRSYNEQFF
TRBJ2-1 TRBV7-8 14 CASRWTGVGDEQFF
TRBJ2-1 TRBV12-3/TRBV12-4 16 CASSLGPGQGYNEQFF
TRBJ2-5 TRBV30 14 CAWNPGGAQETQYF
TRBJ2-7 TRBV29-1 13 CSVGTTGSYEQYF
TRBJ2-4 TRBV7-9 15 CASSFDRDRGSIQYF
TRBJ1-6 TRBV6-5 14 CASSAAWGDSPLHF
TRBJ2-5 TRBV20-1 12 CSARAQKETQYF
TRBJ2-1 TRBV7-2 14 CASSPSVRDHEQFF
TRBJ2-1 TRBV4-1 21 CASSLMGGLAEIFSSYNEQFF
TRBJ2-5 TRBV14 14 CASSQSALGGVQYF
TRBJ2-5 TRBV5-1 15 CASSLDGRLTETQYF
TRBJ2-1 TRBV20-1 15 CSATPRAAGDNEQFF
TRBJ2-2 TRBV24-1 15 CATSDATTGFVELFF
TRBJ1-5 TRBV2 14 CASREDSSNQPQHF
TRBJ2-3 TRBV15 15 CATSRQPDRTDTQYF
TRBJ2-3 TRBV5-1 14 CASSSLSSTDTQYF